This T cell receptor beta chain was identified in a study of T cell changes during pregnancy in multiple sclerosis. Libraries were prepared by immunoSEQ multiplex PCR; TCRdb keeps only in-frame clonotypes and omits some of them. This table holds 30,000 to 35,000 clones, approximately 88% found once. CDR1 SGHVS and CDR2 FNYEAQ come from the germline V gene. Trimming cost V 5 bases and J 3 bases, with 11 bases left between them. The CDR3 loop spans 13 amino acids. This chain uses TRBV7-6 with TRBJ2-7; D might be TRBD1 (5 bases). The material sequenced was CD8+ T cells from peripheral blood mononuclear cells, taken before pregnancy. The TCR comes from a female donor with multiple sclerosis, enrolled in a pregnancy study. In DNA form, the CDR3 reads TGTGCCAGCAGCCCAGGGCCCAACTACGAGCAGTACTTC. Translated: CASSPGPNYEQYF.